These T cell receptor beta chains were read from a single sample in a study of PD-L1 blockade in urothelial cancer. Profiled with immunoSEQ multiplex PCR; TCRdb holds only in-frame clones, not every one. The data hold about 55,000 clones, with roughly 82% observed a single time. Material: PBMCs, obtained around atezolizumab (anti-PD-L1) treatment. The source of these receptors is a man between 50 and 59 years old with urothelial cancer. Each CDR3 is given with its conserved first and last residue. D genes are given only for firm matches. A row's size may be missing; if present it is once, few, many or a size class.

j_call | clone_size | d_call | v_call | cdr3_nt | cdr3_aa
TRBJ2-1 | NA | NA | TRBV27 | TGTGCCAGCAGCCCTACGACTACTGGGTACAATGAGCAGTTCTTC | CASSPTTTGYNEQFF
TRBJ2-4 | NA | TRBD1 | TRBV4-3 | TGCGCCAGCAGCCAAGATCCTTGGGGTAGGGACAGGGTGGCCAAAAACATTCAGTACTTC | CASSQDPWGRDRVAKNIQYF
TRBJ2-1 | NA | TRBD1 | TRBV12-5 | TGTGCTAGTGGCTACAGGGGGAATGAGCAGTTCTTC | CASGYRGNEQFF
TRBJ1-5 | NA | TRBD1 | TRBV27 | TGTGCCAGCAGAACAGGGGGCCAGCCCCAGCATTTT | CASRTGGQPQHF
TRBJ2-7 | NA | NA | TRBV27 | TGTGCCAGCAGTTTATCGAGGAGCTACGAGCAGTACTTC | CASSLSRSYEQYF
TRBJ2-3 | NA | TRBD1 | TRBV12-5 | TGTGCTAGTGGTTTGGGACCCGGGACAGGGTCAGATACGCAGTATTTT | CASGLGPGTGSDTQYF
TRBJ2-3 | NA | NA | TRBV30 | TGTGCCTGGCACCGGGACAACTCCAACACAGATACGCAGTATTTT | CAWHRDNSNTDTQYF
TRBJ1-2 | few | NA | TRBV6-1 | TGTGCCAGCATTGGGGGGGCGGGGCTGGGTGGCTACACCTTC | CASIGGAGLGGYTF
TRBJ1-3 | NA | NA | TRBV7-3 | TGTGCCAGCAGCTCCAGGCTGAGCTCTGGAAACACCATATATTTT | CASSSRLSSGNTIYF
TRBJ2-7 | NA | NA | TRBV9 | TGTGCCAGCAGCGCCAGCCTATTCGGAGGAGAGCAGTACTTC | CASSASLFGGEQYF
TRBJ2-7 | NA | TRBD1 | TRBV25-1 | TGTGCCAGCAGTGGGACAGGGATCTCGGGCGAGCAGTACTTC | CASSGTGISGEQYF
TRBJ2-5 | NA | NA | TRBV5-4 | TGTGCCAGCAGCTTACGAGGGCCCGGCATAGAAAAAGAGACCCAGTACTTC | CASSLRGPGIEKETQYF
TRBJ1-6 | NA | NA | TRBV11-2 | TGTGCCAGCAGCTTGGGGCTCAGCTATAATTCACCCCTCCACTTT | CASSLGLSYNSPLHF
TRBJ2-7 | NA | TRBD1 | TRBV13 | TGTGCCAGCAGCCTCGGACAGGACTACGAGCAGTACTTC | CASSLGQDYEQYF
TRBJ2-1 | few | TRBD2 | TRBV19 | TGTGCCAGTACCAGAGAGCGGGGCGAGCAGTTCTTC | CASTRERGEQFF
TRBJ1-1 | NA | NA | TRBV19 | TGTGCCAGTAGTATTTTATTCCTCGCGGGTTTGAACACTGAAGCTTTCTTT | CASSILFLAGLNTEAFF
TRBJ1-5 | NA | NA | TRBV6-5 | TGTGCCAGCAGCCAGGGACACTCTAGCAATCAGCCCCAGCATTTT | CASSQGHSSNQPQHF
TRBJ1-4 | NA | NA | TRBV15 | TGTGCCACCAGCAGCGACACTCCCGGTAGGGAAAAACTGTTTTTT | CATSSDTPGREKLFF
TRBJ2-2 | NA | TRBD1 | TRBV16 | TGTGCCAGCAGCCAGAGGACAGGGTTAACCGGGGAGCTGTTTTTT | CASSQRTGLTGELFF
TRBJ2-5 | NA | NA | TRBV19 | TGTGCCAGTAGCCCGACAGGTATCCCTATGGAGACCCAGTACTTC | CASSPTGIPMETQYF
TRBJ1-4 | NA | NA | TRBV11-2 | TGTGCCAGCAGCTTAGCGGGGGGCGAAAAACTGTTTTTT | CASSLAGGEKLFF
TRBJ2-3 | NA | NA | TRBV11-2 | TGTGCCAGCAGCTTTGTGGCAGGGGGCACAGATACGCAGTATTTT | CASSFVAGGTDTQYF
TRBJ2-7 | NA | NA | TRBV5-1 | TGCGCCAGCAGTATCAAACACGGGGGCTCCTACGAGCAGTACTTC | CASSIKHGGSYEQYF
TRBJ2-5 | NA | NA | TRBV15 | TGTGCCACCAGCAGAGATCTGGGGGCGGTGTCGGAGACCCAGTACTTC | CATSRDLGAVSETQYF
TRBJ1-2 | few | TRBD1 | TRBV10-3 | TGTGCCATCAGGGACCCGACAGGGTTATATGGCTACACCTTC | CAIRDPTGLYGYTF
TRBJ1-3 | NA | NA | TRBV6-5 | TGTGCCAGCAGTTACTCGCGGGTGTGGGGAAACACCATATATTTT | CASSYSRVWGNTIYF
TRBJ1-1 | few | NA | TRBV7-8 | TGTGCCAGCAGCTTAGATGTAACTCCCAAAGCTTTCTTT | CASSLDVTPKAFF
TRBJ2-2 | NA | TRBD2 | TRBV30 | TGTGCCTGGCTCGCCGGGACTAGAAACACCGGGGAGCTGTTTTTT | CAWLAGTRNTGELFF
TRBJ2-5 | NA | NA | TRBV27 | TGTGCCAGCAGTCTCACAGGGTACCAAGAGACCCAGTACTTC | CASSLTGYQETQYF
TRBJ2-7 | NA | TRBD2 | TRBV14 | TGTGCCAGCAGCCTCGGACTAGCGGGGGGGCACTCCTACGAGCAGTACTTC | CASSLGLAGGHSYEQYF
TRBJ2-1 | NA | TRBD1 | TRBV7-2 | TGTGCCAGCAGCTTAGGGACAGGGATAAGGAATGAGCAGTTCTTC | CASSLGTGIRNEQFF
TRBJ1-2 | NA | NA | TRBV5-1 | TGCGCCAGCAGCTACGGAGGGTGGGGTCACTATGGCTACACCTTC | CASSYGGWGHYGYTF
TRBJ2-6 | NA | TRBD1 | TRBV7-9 | TGTGCCAGCAGCTACCGGGACAGGAACCTGGGGGCCAACGTCCTGACTTTC | CASSYRDRNLGANVLTF
TRBJ1-2 | once | NA | TRBV9 | TGTGCCAGCAGCGTTGGCTCAGGGTTGGCCTTC | CASSVGSGLAF
TRBJ2-3 | NA | TRBD2 | TRBV6-4 | TGTGCCAGCCGACAGCGGGGCCTCAGCACAGATACGCAGTATTTT | CASRQRGLSTDTQYF
TRBJ1-1 | NA | NA | TRBV27 | TGTGCCAGCAGTATGCTACAGGGTACTGAAGCTTTCTTT | CASSMLQGTEAFF
TRBJ1-4 | NA | NA | TRBV6-6 | TGTGCCAGCAGTTACTCCCCTAAGCCGGGTGAAAAACTGTTTTTT | CASSYSPKPGEKLFF
TRBJ2-7 | few | NA | TRBV28 | TGTGCCAGCAGTTTTGACAGACCCAACGAGCAGTACTTC | CASSFDRPNEQYF
TRBJ2-1 | NA | TRBD1 | TRBV4-1 | TGCGCCAGCAGCCAGGGCCCACAGGGGACGGTCAACAATGAGCAGTTCTTC | CASSQGPQGTVNNEQFF
TRBJ2-3 | once | NA | TRBV19 | TGTGCCAGTAGTCAAACAGGGTTGGCAGATACGCAGTATTTT | CASSQTGLADTQYF
TRBJ2-5 | NA | TRBD1 | TRBV5-8 | TGTGCCAGCAGCCCAAGAGGGACAGCAAAAGAGACCCAGTACTTC | CASSPRGTAKETQYF
TRBJ2-7 | NA | TRBD1 | TRBV6-5 | TGTGCCAGCAGTCGCCGACAGGGACACCACGAGCAGTACTTC | CASSRRQGHHEQYF
TRBJ2-2 | NA | TRBD1 | TRBV5-4 | TGTGCCAGCAGCCGCCCAGGGGGTCCGAACACCGGGGAGCTGTTTTTT | CASSRPGGPNTGELFF
TRBJ2-6 | NA | NA | TRBV28 | TGTGCCAGCAGTTCCATGACGGGTCTCTCTGGGGCCAACGTCCTGACTTTC | CASSSMTGLSGANVLTF
TRBJ2-5 | NA | TRBD2 | TRBV30 | TGTGCCTGGAGGCCGGGACTAGCGGGAGACCTGGAGACCCAGTACTTC | CAWRPGLAGDLETQYF
TRBJ1-4 | NA | NA | TRBV9 | TGTGCCAGCAGCGTAGGAGGGATAGCAACTAATGAAAAACTGTTTTTT | CASSVGGIATNEKLFF
TRBJ2-7 | NA | NA | TRBV5-4 | TGTGCCAGCAGCGGTCAGGGCCGGCCTACCTACGAGCAGTACTTC | CASSGQGRPTYEQYF
TRBJ2-5 | NA | TRBD2 | TRBV4-3 | TGCGCCAGCAGCCAAGATCTCGGGGAGGGGACCCAGTACTTC | CASSQDLGEGTQYF
TRBJ2-7 | NA | NA | TRBV6-1 | TGTGCCAGCAGAACAGGGTTAAACTACGAGCAGTACTTC | CASRTGLNYEQYF
TRBJ1-1 | NA | NA | TRBV2 | TGTGCCAGCAGCGTGACAGGGAACACTGAAGCTTTCTTT | CASSVTGNTEAFF
TRBJ2-7 | NA | TRBD1 | TRBV7-6 | TGTGCCAGCAGCTTAGCCGGGACAGGTTCCGACGAGCAGTACTTC | CASSLAGTGSDEQYF
TRBJ2-1 | NA | TRBD1 | TRBV7-9 | TGTGCCAGCAGCGGGACAGGGAACAATGAGCAGTTCTTC | CASSGTGNNEQFF
TRBJ2-2 | NA | NA | TRBV9 | TGTGCCAGCAGCGTAAAACTTACCGGGGAGCTGTTTTTT | CASSVKLTGELFF
TRBJ1-4 | NA | TRBD1 | TRBV10-3 | TGTGCCATCAGTGAAGACAGGGGTGCAACTAATGAAAAACTGTTTTTT | CAISEDRGATNEKLFF
TRBJ2-7 | NA | NA | TRBV7-2 | TGTGCCAGCAGCTTCCGTAGACACCCCTCCTACGAGCAGTACTTC | CASSFRRHPSYEQYF
TRBJ1-2 | NA | NA | TRBV5-1 | TGCGCCAGCAGCTTGGCCGCCAGTCAATCCCCTCTTGGCTACACCTTC | CASSLAASQSPLGYTF
TRBJ1-4 | NA | NA | TRBV10-1 | TGCGCCAGCAGTCCAGGGGTGGCTAATGAAAAACTGTTTTTT | CASSPGVANEKLFF
TRBJ2-4 | NA | TRBD1 | TRBV6-1 | TGTGCCACCACCCGACAGGGTGGTGATTACATTCAGTACTTC | CATTRQGGDYIQYF